The 16 T cell receptor beta chains presented below share a single source sample, sequenced in a study of immune evolution from preneoplasia to lung adenocarcinoma. This table comes from immunoSEQ multiplex PCR, and its TCRdb copy is limited to in-frame clones, with some not included. This sample yields 30,000 to 45,000 clones, of which roughly four fifths are seen a single time; around 6.5% belongs to the top ten. Input material: FFPE invasive lung adenocarcinoma tissue. The receptors stem from a person between 60 and 70 years old with lung adenocarcinoma.

This clone was detected only a few times. This rearrangement joins TRBV28 to TRBJ2-3, with a weak D call TRBD1 (5 bases). The germline gives CDR1 MDHEN, CDR2 SYDVKM. V was cut by 3 bases and J by 4 bases, with 14 bases left in between. The CDR3 contains 15 residues. CDR3 coding DNA: TGTGCCAGCAGTTTGGGCTTGGGGCGCGCAGATACGCAGTATTTT. Protein product: CASSLGLGRADTQYF.

This clone is labeled as medium-sized (0.01 to 0.1%). This chain uses TRBV6-1 with TRBJ1-5; D not certain. Germline-derived CDR1 and CDR2 are MNHNS and SASEGT. The CDR3 is 12 residues long. With 8 bases removed from V and 2 bases from J, the gap between germline ends came to 7 bases. The CDR3 DNA is TGTGCCAGCCGTGGTGGCAATCAGCCCCAGCATTTT. Translating it yields CASRGGNQPQHF.

This chain joins TRBV10-3 and TRBJ2-5; TRBD1 matches 8 bases. The V gene end was trimmed by 2 bases and the J gene end by 4 bases; junction bases not matched to a gene: 3. The V gene's germline CDR1 is ENHRY and CDR2 SYGVKD. This CDR3 region has 14 residues. The CDR3 nucleotides are TGTGCCATCAGTGAGCGAGGACAGGGAGAGACCCAGTACTTC. This sequence encodes CAISERGQGETQYF.

This clone showed up just a few times. The V and J genes are TRBV18 and TRBJ1-1; a possible D gene is TRBD1 (5 bases). CDR1 and CDR2 from the germline V gene are KGHSH and LQKENI. The CDR3 contains 16 residues. V dropped 4 bases and J dropped 5 bases, with 20 bases sitting between them. In nucleotides, the CDR3 is TGTGCCAGCTCACGACCTCCCCTAGGTGGGGGGACTGAAGCTTTCTTT. Protein product: CASSRPPLGGGTEAFF. The full variable domain, in which reference TRBV18 and TRBJ1-1 provide the parts outside the CDR3, is NAGVMQNPRHLVRRRGQEARLRCSPMKGHSHVYWYRQLPEEGLKFMVYLQKENIIDESGMPKERFSAEFPKEGPSILRIQQVVRGDSAAYFCASSRPPLGGGTEAFFGQGTRLTVV.

This clone occurred a few times. The rearrangement uses TRBV7-9 and TRBJ2-7; D may be TRBD2 (5 bases). Deletions cut 1 base from V and 2 bases from J, with 6 bases between. The CDR3 totals 13 residues. Germline V gives CDR1 SEHNR, CDR2 FQNEAQ (reference sequence). In DNA form, the CDR3 reads TGTGCCAGCAGCTTAGTGACTACCTACGAGCAGTACTTC. Translation: CASSLVTTYEQYF. The complete variable domain, with remaining parts taken from reference TRBV7-9 and TRBJ2-7, reads DTGVSQNPRHKITKRGQNVTFRCDPISEHNRLYWYRQTLGQGPEFLTYFQNEAQLEKSRLLSDRFSAERPKGSFSTLEIQRTEQGDSAMYLCASSLVTTYEQYFGPGTRLTVT.

This chain joins TRBV7-2 and TRBJ2-1, with 7 nucleotides matching TRBD2. V shed 6 bases, J shed 3 bases, and the junction held 11 bases outside the gene matches. From germline, CDR1 is SGHTA and CDR2 FQGNSA. CDR3 length: 16 residues. The CDR3 region is CASRYGLVGNYNEQFF. The DNA for the CDR3 is TGTGCCAGCAGATATGGACTAGTCGGTAACTACAATGAGCAGTTCTTC.

The CDR3 sequence: CASSSTTTGGGETQYF. The CDR3 bases are TGCGCCAGCAGCTCCACAACCACAGGGGGAGGGGAGACCCAGTACTTC. The chain combines TRBV5-1 with TRBJ2-5; weak D call: TRBD1 (8 bases). Trimming stripped 3 bases from V and 5 bases from J, with 20 bases between. Germline V CDR1 and CDR2: SGHRS, YFSETQ. The CDR3 runs to 16 residues.

This clone has just a few counts. The chain combines TRBV2 with TRBJ2-2; TRBD2 agrees at 10 bases. CDR3 length: 16 amino acids. Germline V gene data show CDR1 as SNHLY and CDR2 as FYNNEI. Trimming removed 6 bases from V and 4 bases from J; junction bases left unmatched: 8. Here the CDR3 reads CASSVFLAGVTGELFF. CDR3 DNA sequence: TGTGCCAGCAGCGTATTTCTAGCGGGAGTCACCGGGGAGCTGTTTTTT.

This clone was recorded only once. CDR3 coding DNA: TGTGCCAGCAGCATCGACAGGGTTTCGAGGGAGCAGTACTTC. Amino acids: CASSIDRVSREQYF. The chain links TRBV5-4 to TRBJ2-7, with TRBD1 matching over 7 bases. V shed 4 bases, J shed 7 bases, and the junction held 11 bases outside the gene matches. Germline CDR1 and CDR2: SGHNT and YYREEE (reference sequence). The CDR3 sequence is 14 residues long. Filled out from reference TRBV5-4 and TRBJ2-7, the complete variable domain reads ETGVTQSPTHLIKTRGQQVTLRCSSQSGHNTVSWYQQALGQGPQFIFQYYREEENGRGNFPPRFSGLQFPNYSSELNVNALELDDSALYLCASSIDRVSREQYFGPGTRLTVT.

J is TRBJ2-1 and V is TRBV11-2; possible D gene TRBD2, 5 bases. The CDR3 contains 16 residues. Per the germline V gene, CDR1 is SGHAT and CDR2 is FQNNGV. Deletions cut 3 bases from V and 0 bases from J, with 12 bases between. CDR3 loop: CASSFSGISSYNEQFF. DNA for the CDR3: TGTGCCAGCAGCTTTTCCGGGATTAGCTCCTACAATGAGCAGTTCTTC.

The CDR3 region has the DNA TGTGCCAGTGGGGGGGGACTAGCGGGAACAGATACGCAGTATTTT. It yields the protein CASGGGLAGTDTQYF. This chain links TRBV19 with TRBJ2-3, with TRBD2 matching 13 bases. The germline V gene has CDR1 LNHDA and CDR2 SQIVND (reference sequence). V was pared by 8 bases and J by 3 bases, with 5 bases of the junction left unmatched. The CDR3 spans 15 residues. The full variable domain, its missing parts supplied by reference TRBV19 and TRBJ2-3, is DGGITQSPKYLFRKEGQNVTLSCEQNLNHDAMYWYRQDPGQGLRLIYYSQIVNDFQKGDIAEGYSVSREKKESFPLTVTSAQKNPTAFYLCASGGGLAGTDTQYFGPGTRLTVL.

This sequence joins TRBV18 and TRBJ1-2; D ambiguous. The CDR3 length is 11 residues. The V end was cut by 3 bases, the J end by 8 bases, with 7 bases between. Germline V lookup: CDR1 KGHSH, CDR2 LQKENI. CDR3 coding DNA: TGTGCCAGCTCACCCCAAGAGGGCTACACCTTC. Translation gives CASSPQEGYTF.

The chain joins TRBV9 to TRBJ2-1; 14 bases align to TRBD2. J gave up 10 bases and V 4 bases, and 7 bases lay outside the gene matches. Per germline, CDR1 SGDLS and CDR2 YYNGEE. The CDR3 contains 15 residues. The CDR3 region has the DNA TGTGCCAGCAGCTTAGGACTAGCGGGAGGATACGAGCAGTTCTTC. Residues: CASSLGLAGGYEQFF.

This clone was found a few times. V is TRBV18 and J is TRBJ2-1; 7 nucleotides match TRBD2. J gave up 8 bases and V 3 bases, and 1 base lay outside the gene matches. This CDR3 spans 12 amino acids. CDR1 and CDR2 (germline): KGHSH, LQKENI. DNA for the CDR3: TGTGCCAGCTCACCGACTAGCTATGAGCAGTTCTTC. Translated, it gives CASSPTSYEQFF.

This clone has more than one count but fewer than ten. V gene TRBV28 combines with J gene TRBJ1-1, with a weak D call TRBD1 (6 bases). Trimming took 10 bases from V and 3 from J, leaving 9 bases between them. The CDR3 is 11 amino acids. Germline CDR1 is MDHEN and CDR2 is SYDVKM. Written as DNA, the CDR3 is TGTGCCATCAAGGGGGACACTGAAGCTTTCTTT. Protein: CAIKGDTEAFF.

This clone was picked up a small number of times. The J gene is TRBJ2-7, the V gene TRBV7-2; tentatively, D is TRBD1 (5 bases). The V gene lost 5 bases and the J gene lost 4 bases, with 12 bases spanning the gap. CDR3 length: 13 amino acids. Germline V CDR1 and CDR2: SGHTA, FQGNSA. DNA of the CDR3: TGTGCCAGCAGCACAGACAGTCGTTACGAGCAGTACTTC. Its translation: CASSTDSRYEQYF. Variable domain in full (rest from reference TRBV7-2 and TRBJ2-7): GAGVSQSPSNKVTEKGKDVELRCDPISGHTALYWYRQSLGQGLEFLIYFQGNSAPDKSGLPSDRFSAERTGGSVSTLTIQRTQQEDSAVYLCASSTDSRYEQYFGPGTRLTVT.